This T cell receptor beta chain was sequenced for a study of regulatory T cells in long-lasting Graves disease. Study-wide points: Less diverse TCR repertoires were seen in persistent Graves' patients than in newly diagnosed ones.

CDR3 regions were amplified by Arm-PCR using iRepertoire HTBI primers to build TCR beta libraries. TCRdb fed the multiplex PCR reads into MiXCR, producing one record per CDR3 protein. The table has about 420,000 distinct CDR3 sequences, about a sixth seen once. Time point specified: newly diagnosed GD, antithyroid drugs for less than 3 months. The TCR library was made from RNA that had been extracted from PBMCs in TRIzol. This clonotype was counted ten times or more. Its specificity is unknown. V was cut by 2 bases and J by 9 bases, with 8 bases left in between. The CDR3 is 13 amino acids. A further study also used this sample, focusing on T cells in Graves' hyperthyroidism and ophthalmopathy.

This TCR was recovered from a woman under 30 with Graves disease. The J gene is TRBJ1-6, the V gene TRBV12-3 or TRBV12-4; unclear D gene. The input for sequencing was peripheral blood mononuclear cells (PBMCs), taken at new diagnosis, from a patient treated with antithyroid drugs. CDR3 sequence reads: CASSLSPGSPLHF. DNA for the CDR3: TGTGCCAGCAGTTTATCTCCTGGTTCACCCCTCCACTTT.